These 12 T cell receptor beta chains were sequenced from one sample in a study of neurological immune-mediated disorders. Via MiXCR, TCRdb re-called the 5' RACE reads, giving one row per CDR3 protein. This table holds some 57,000 distinct CDR3 sequences, more than 3.5% found once. The sample consisted of PBMCs. The origin of the receptors is a man aged 60-69 years with multiple sclerosis.

This clonotype was detected ten times or more. The chain links TRBV5-1 to TRBJ2-3; D is possibly TRBD1 or TRBD2 (5 bases each). V was pared by 0 bases and J by 0 bases, with 8 bases between. The CDR3 spans 15 residues. Germline CDR1 SGHRS, CDR2 YFSETQ. Here the CDR3 reads CASSLGQRSTDTQYF. CDR3 DNA: TGCGCCAGCAGCTTGGGACAGCGGAGCACAGATACGCAGTATTTT. The entire variable domain, with the rest obtained from reference TRBV5-1 and TRBJ2-3, is as follows: KAGVTQTPRYLIKTRGQQVTLSCSPISGHRSVSWYQQTPGQGLQFLFEYFSETQRNKGNFPGRFSGRQFSNSRSEMNVSTLELGDSALYLCASSLGQRSTDTQYFGPGTRLTVL.

This clonotype was observed a handful of times. The CDR3 is CASSLRSSGRAYEQYF. In DNA, the CDR3 is TGTGCCAGCAGCCTCCGTTCGAGCGGGAGGGCCTACGAGCAGTACTTC. The chain joins TRBV3-1 to TRBJ2-7, with 10 bases matching TRBD2. The CDR3 runs 16 residues. The V segment lost 4 bases and the J segment 2 bases; nucleotides outside the gene matches: 8. Germline V gene lookup returns CDR1 LGHDT and CDR2 YNNKEL (reference sequence).

At least ten counts were recorded for this clonotype. This chain joins TRBV20-1 and TRBJ2-2, with 7 bases matching TRBD1. The CDR3 runs to 14 residues. Germline CDR1 is DFQATT and CDR2 is SNEGSKA (reference sequence). V lost 3 bases, J lost 4 bases, and 5 bases stayed unmatched. The CDR3 is CSARPTGPTGELFF. The CDR3 DNA follows: TGCAGTGCTAGGCCGACAGGGCCCACCGGGGAGCTGTTTTTT.

This clonotype has at least ten counts. The chain joins TRBV5-1 to TRBJ2-5; 8 nucleotides line up with TRBD1. The germline CDR1 and CDR2 sequences are SGHRS and YFSETQ. V shed 0 bases and J 5 bases; nucleotides not matched to a gene: 6. CDR3 length: 15 amino acids. CDR3: CASSLAQGAGETQYF. CDR3 nucleotide sequence: TGCGCCAGCAGCTTGGCGCAGGGGGCAGGGGAGACCCAGTACTTC.

This clonotype occurred a few times. A much larger clone lies a single base off, so this may be a read error. The chain links TRBV19 to TRBJ1-5; unclear D gene. Trimming removed 6 bases at V and 3 bases at J, with 15 bases between. Germline V gene data show CDR1 as LNHDA and CDR2 as SQIVND (reference sequence). This CDR3 is 15 amino acids long. The CDR3 loop is CASREMGKLNQPQHF. The DNA for the CDR3 is TGTGCCAGTAGAGAGATGGGTAAGCTCAATCAGCCCCAGCATTTT.

In its sample, this clonotype was seen a few times. A much larger clone lies one base from this, so it may be a read error. The V and J genes are TRBV20-1 and TRBJ2-3; 7 bases are shared with TRBD1. The germline V gene has CDR1 DFQATT and CDR2 SNEGSKA (reference sequence). This CDR3 spans 15 amino acids. The CDR3 reads CSARTDRVTTDKQYF. The DNA of the CDR3 is TGCAGTGCTAGAACCGACAGGGTGACCACAGATAAGCAGTATTTT.

This clonotype was found once. The chain carries TRBV24-1 and TRBJ2-4; no clear D. V lost 4 bases and J lost 3, with 12 bases in between. The CDR3 covers 15 residues. Per germline, CDR1 KGHDR and CDR2 SFDVKD. For the CDR3, the DNA is TGTGCCACCAGTGAAGCGCGGACGGACAAAAACATTCAGTACTTC. This codes for CATSEARTDKNIQYF.

This clonotype was picked up many times. The chain employs TRBV12-3 or TRBV12-4 and TRBJ2-4; 7 bases are shared with TRBD1. Trimming cost V 6 bases and J 4 bases; bases outside gene matches: 9. This CDR3 comprises 15 residues. This chain's CDR3 is CASSRTGTEKNIQYF. In nucleotides, the CDR3 is TGTGCCAGCAGCCGGACCGGGACAGAGAAAAACATTCAGTACTTC.

This clonotype was counted at least ten times. The chain employs TRBV19 and TRBJ1-1; D is unresolved. With 2 bases removed from V and 0 bases from J, the gap between germline ends came to 10 bases. Germline loops: CDR1 LNHDA, CDR2 SQIVND (reference sequence). The CDR3 has 15 amino acids. This chain's CDR3 is CASSIRWDLNTEAFF. CDR3 DNA: TGTGCCAGTAGTATACGCTGGGATCTGAACACTGAAGCTTTCTTT.

This clonotype showed up many times. The chain couples TRBV7-6 to TRBJ2-1; 12 bases map to TRBD2. CDR1 and CDR2 from the germline V gene are SGHVS and FNYEAQ. After removal of 5 bases from V and 4 bases from J, the junction contained 3 bases not matched to a gene. CDR3 size: 15 residues. This CDR3 reads CASSQTSGSYNEQFF. As DNA, the CDR3 is TGTGCCAGCAGCCAGACTAGCGGGAGTTACAATGAGCAGTTCTTC. Drawing the rest from reference TRBV7-6 and TRBJ2-1, the complete variable domain is GAGVSQSPRYKVTKRGQDVALRCDPISGHVSLYWYRQALGQGPEFLTYFNYEAQQDKSGLPNDRFSAERPEGSISTLTIQRTEQRDSAMYRCASSQTSGSYNEQFFGPGTRLTVL.

Many counts were recorded for this clonotype. The CDR3 loop reads CSARGRGLAGIYEQYF. CDR3 sequence (DNA): TGCAGTGCTAGGGGAAGGGGACTAGCGGGAATCTACGAGCAGTACTTC. This rearrangement joins TRBV20-1 to TRBJ2-7, with 13 bases aligning to TRBD2. Germline CDR1 reads DFQATT; CDR2 reads SNEGSKA (reference sequence). The junction had 8 bases not matched to a gene; V was cut back by 3 bases and J by 3 bases. The CDR3 loop spans 16 amino acids.

The sample holds many counts of this clonotype. The rearrangement uses TRBV5-1 and TRBJ1-1, with D possibly matching TRBD1 (6 bases). The ends were cut back, 5 bases at V and 1 base at J, with 15 bases in the middle. The germline CDR1 and CDR2 sequences are SGHRS and YFSETQ. CDR3 length equals 15 residues. CDR3 bases: TGCGCCAGCAGTTTACAAGGACAGACGAACACTGAAGCTTTCTTT. Residues: CASSLQGQTNTEAFF.